This is a list of T cell receptor beta chains from one sample in a study of PD-1 blockade in classical Hodgkin lymphoma. The method was immunoSEQ multiplex PCR; TCRdb's version includes in-frame clones alone and lacks a portion of them. Found here are roughly 100,000 clones, over 85% of them singletons; the top ten hold around 17%. The sample here was peripheral blood mononuclear cells (PBMCs), taken before the fourth cycle of nivolumab. The receptors come from a human donor with classical Hodgkin lymphoma. The CDR3 runs from the conserved cysteine through the conserved F or W. Fields, in order: V gene, J gene, D gene, clone size, CDR3 protein, CDR3 DNA. A D gene is named only where the DNA matches it firmly. Not every row has a clone size; where given, it reads once, few, many or a size class.

v_call: TRBV4-1; j_call: TRBJ2-7; d_call: .; clone_size: few; cdr3_aa: CASTLSAAAAEQYF; cdr3_nt: TGCGCCAGCACCTTAAGTGCGGCGGCCGCCGAGCAGTACTTC
v_call: TRBV28; j_call: TRBJ2-7; d_call: TRBD2; clone_size: .; cdr3_aa: CASSFRGSSSYEQYF; cdr3_nt: TGTGCCAGCAGTTTCCGCGGGAGTAGCTCCTACGAGCAGTACTTC
v_call: TRBV23-1; j_call: TRBJ2-2; d_call: .; clone_size: .; cdr3_aa: CASSQKFKGPGELFF; cdr3_nt: TGCGCCAGCAGTCAAAAGTTCAAGGGCCCCGGGGAGCTGTTTTTT
v_call: TRBV9; j_call: TRBJ2-7; d_call: .; clone_size: .; cdr3_aa: CASSVSPGEPEQYF; cdr3_nt: TGTGCCAGCAGCGTTTCCCCAGGGGAACCCGAGCAGTACTTC
v_call: TRBV4-1; j_call: TRBJ1-1; d_call: .; clone_size: .; cdr3_aa: CASTQFHTVNTEAFF; cdr3_nt: TGCGCCAGCACGCAATTTCATACGGTGAACACTGAAGCTTTCTTT
v_call: TRBV6-4; j_call: TRBJ2-1; d_call: TRBD2; clone_size: .; cdr3_aa: CASGPSGENNEQFF; cdr3_nt: TGTGCCAGCGGACCTAGCGGGGAAAACAATGAGCAGTTCTTC
v_call: TRBV11-2; j_call: TRBJ2-1; d_call: TRBD2; clone_size: .; cdr3_aa: CASTPLRTSGRTTYNEQFF; cdr3_nt: TGTGCCAGCACCCCGCTACGGACTAGCGGGAGGACCACCTACAATGAGCAGTTCTTC
v_call: TRBV5-1; j_call: TRBJ2-1; d_call: TRBD1; clone_size: once; cdr3_aa: CASSLGDRGPYNEQFF; cdr3_nt: TGCGCCAGCAGCTTGGGGGACAGGGGGCCGTACAATGAGCAGTTCTTC
v_call: TRBV4-2; j_call: TRBJ2-7; d_call: .; clone_size: .; cdr3_aa: CASSQDRSYEQYF; cdr3_nt: TGTGCCAGCAGCCAAGATCGGTCCTACGAGCAGTACTTC
v_call: TRBV19; j_call: TRBJ2-5; d_call: .; clone_size: .; cdr3_aa: CASSGQFETQYF; cdr3_nt: TGTGCCAGTAGTGGGCAGTTCGAGACCCAGTACTTC
v_call: TRBV6-5; j_call: TRBJ1-1; d_call: TRBD1; clone_size: once; cdr3_aa: CASSYSTGMNTEAFF; cdr3_nt: TGTGCCAGCAGTTACTCGACAGGGATGAACACTGAAGCTTTCTTT
v_call: TRBV6-6; j_call: TRBJ2-1; d_call: .; clone_size: .; cdr3_aa: CASSGRPYNNEQFF; cdr3_nt: TGTGCCAGCTCTGGGCGGCCGTATAACAATGAGCAGTTCTTC
v_call: TRBV7-9; j_call: TRBJ2-1; d_call: .; clone_size: .; cdr3_aa: CASSLRAGQNNEQFF; cdr3_nt: TGTGCCAGCAGCCTGAGGGCGGGACAGAACAATGAGCAGTTCTTC
v_call: TRBV30; j_call: TRBJ1-1; d_call: .; clone_size: .; cdr3_aa: CAWRPGWANTEAFF; cdr3_nt: TGTGCCTGGAGGCCGGGCTGGGCGAACACTGAAGCTTTCTTT
v_call: TRBV7-2; j_call: TRBJ2-3; d_call: .; clone_size: .; cdr3_aa: CASSLGQGHTDTQYF; cdr3_nt: TGTGCCAGCAGCTTAGGGCAGGGGCACACAGATACGCAGTATTTT
v_call: TRBV5-1; j_call: TRBJ2-4; d_call: .; clone_size: .; cdr3_aa: CASSLAGDIQYF; cdr3_nt: TGCGCCAGCAGCTTGGCGGGGGACATTCAGTACTTC
v_call: TRBV6-1; j_call: TRBJ1-2; d_call: .; clone_size: .; cdr3_aa: CASSPWGASLGYTF; cdr3_nt: TGTGCCAGCAGTCCATGGGGGGCTAGCTTGGGCTACACCTTC
v_call: TRBV5-1; j_call: TRBJ1-1; d_call: .; clone_size: .; cdr3_aa: CASSLGDTEAFF; cdr3_nt: TGCGCCAGCAGCTTAGGGGACACTGAAGCTTTCTTT
v_call: TRBV6-5; j_call: TRBJ2-1; d_call: .; clone_size: .; cdr3_aa: CASSYGVVQFF; cdr3_nt: TGTGCCAGCAGTTACGGAGTGGTGCAGTTCTTC
v_call: TRBV5-1; j_call: TRBJ2-2; d_call: TRBD2; clone_size: .; cdr3_aa: CASSTAGLAGGTGELFF; cdr3_nt: TGCGCCAGCAGCACCGCTGGACTAGCGGGAGGGACCGGGGAGCTGTTTTTT
v_call: TRBV7-6; j_call: TRBJ2-7; d_call: .; clone_size: .; cdr3_aa: CASSRPPSSSYEQYF; cdr3_nt: TGTGCCAGCAGCCGCCCGCCGTCCAGCTCCTACGAGCAGTACTTC
v_call: TRBV15; j_call: TRBJ1-2; d_call: .; clone_size: .; cdr3_aa: CATSRDPGQTILNYGYTF; cdr3_nt: TGTGCCACCAGCAGAGACCCGGGCCAAACTATTCTTAACTATGGCTACACCTTC